This T cell receptor (beta chain) was retrieved from a study of blood T cell repertoires in COVID-19. Study-wide context: Italy, Spain and the United States were the sources of the convalescent and acute COVID-19 samples. The analysed material was cDNA or gDNA that came from T cells, B-cell-depleted T cells, or PBMCs.

CDR1 and CDR2 (germline): SGDLS, YYNGEE. Trimming left V 0 bases short and J 3 bases short, with 12 bases between. The length of the CDR3 is 15 residues. Authors' data handling: How many nucleated cells were present was estimated from reference gene primer amplification. Profiling relied on immunoSEQ multiplex PCR, and the TCRdb table lists in-frame clones only, not all of them. The V and J calls and clone size come from that table; D and trimming were worked out from the DNA. The table shows approximately 68,000 clones, with 82% occurring only once. The sequenced sample was peripheral blood. The chain has TRBV9 and TRBJ1-1; D possibly corresponds to TRBD1 (5 bases). The source is a human donor in a cohort sampled during active COVID-19. CDR3 sequence reads: CASSVDGGDYTEAFF. CDR3 bases: TGTGCCAGCAGCGTAGACGGTGGGGACTACACTGAAGCTTTCTTT.